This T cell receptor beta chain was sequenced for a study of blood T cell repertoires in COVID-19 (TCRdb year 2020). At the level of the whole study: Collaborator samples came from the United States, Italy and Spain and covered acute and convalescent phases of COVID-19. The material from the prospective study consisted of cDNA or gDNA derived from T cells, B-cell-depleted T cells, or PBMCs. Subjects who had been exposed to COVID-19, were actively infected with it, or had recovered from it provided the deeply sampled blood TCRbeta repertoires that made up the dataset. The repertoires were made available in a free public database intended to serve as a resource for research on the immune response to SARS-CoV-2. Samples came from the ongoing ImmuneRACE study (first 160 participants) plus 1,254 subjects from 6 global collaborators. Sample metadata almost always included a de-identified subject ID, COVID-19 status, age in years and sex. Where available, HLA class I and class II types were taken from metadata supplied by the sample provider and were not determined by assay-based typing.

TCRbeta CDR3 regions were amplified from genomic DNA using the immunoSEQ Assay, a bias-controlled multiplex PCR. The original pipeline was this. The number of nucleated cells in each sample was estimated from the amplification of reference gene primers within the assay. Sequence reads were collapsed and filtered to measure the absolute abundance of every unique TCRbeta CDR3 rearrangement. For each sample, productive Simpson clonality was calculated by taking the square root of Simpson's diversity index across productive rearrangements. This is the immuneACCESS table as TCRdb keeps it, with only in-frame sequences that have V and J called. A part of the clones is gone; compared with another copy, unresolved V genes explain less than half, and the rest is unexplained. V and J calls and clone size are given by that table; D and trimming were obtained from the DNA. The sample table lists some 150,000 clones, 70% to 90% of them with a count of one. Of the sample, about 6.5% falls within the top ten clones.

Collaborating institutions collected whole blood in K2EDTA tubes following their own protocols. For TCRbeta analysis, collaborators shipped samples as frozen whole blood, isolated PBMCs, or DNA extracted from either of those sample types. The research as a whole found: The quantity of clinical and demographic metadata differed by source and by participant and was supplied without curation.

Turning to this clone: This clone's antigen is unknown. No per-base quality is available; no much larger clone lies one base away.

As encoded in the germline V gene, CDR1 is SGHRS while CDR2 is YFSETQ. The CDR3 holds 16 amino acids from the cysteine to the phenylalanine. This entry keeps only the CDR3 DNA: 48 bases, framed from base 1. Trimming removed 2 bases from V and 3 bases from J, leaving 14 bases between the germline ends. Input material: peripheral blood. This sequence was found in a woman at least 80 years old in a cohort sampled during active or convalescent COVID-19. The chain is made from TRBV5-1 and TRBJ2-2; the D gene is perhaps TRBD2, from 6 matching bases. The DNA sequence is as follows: TGCGCCAGCAGCTTCGGGCTAGCGCGGGACACCGGGGAGCTGTTTTTT. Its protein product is CASSFGLARDTGELFF.